The clone carrying this T cell receptor beta chain was seen more than once but under ten times. The antigen is unknown. This sample was taken from a study of T and B cells in COVID-19 patients. Study context: Blood was sampled from COVID-19 patients who were either actively infected or recovered. The recovered patients had mostly mild to moderate COVID-19 with outpatient management. Median age was approximately 33 years in the recovered cohort and 60 to 80 years in the active-infection cohort. Study observations and caveats: Exclusive to the recovered cohort were 2,300 or so TCR clusters, over 25 of them with low generation probability.

Multiplex PCR with BIOMED2 TRB-A/B primer pools amplified TRB rearrangements. TCRdb processed the multiplex PCR reads anew with MiXCR; each CDR3 protein has one entry. Counted here are about 3,200 distinct CDR3 sequences, around 25% occurring once; the ten biggest clones make up roughly 25%. The CDR3 loop spans 18 amino acids. Trimming pared 6 bases from V and 0 bases from J, leaving 21 bases between. From blood, roughly 220-550 ng of genomic DNA served as TRB template. The genes are TRBV23-1 and TRBJ2-4, with a tentative D call TRBD1 (6 bases). TRBV23-1 belongs to the ORF category, with a function that is uncertain. The sequenced material came from blood. The receptor was isolated from a human donor with active COVID-19. CDR3 nucleotides: TGCGCCAGCAGCCCACGGGGCAGGGGTCCCCTAGCCAAAAACATTCAGTACTTC. Translation: CASSPRGRGPLAKNIQYF.